The 23 T cell receptor beta chains below were found in one sample sequenced in a study of T-cell reconstitution after alpha-beta-depleted transplantation in children. It was with unique molecular identifiers that the TCRbeta library was prepared. MiXCR was run by TCRdb on the PCR reads, yielding one entry per CDR3 protein. This table holds about 640,000 distinct CDR3 sequences, around 16% found once. Sample: PBMCs from the stem cell graft donor, taken from the stem cell graft. All receptors derive from a human donor who donated a stem cell graft to a child with acute myeloid leukemia.

This clonotype was observed a handful of times. The V and J genes are TRBV12-3 or TRBV12-4 and TRBJ1-3; no definite D call. The CDR3 contains 14 residues. Deletions cut 5 bases from V and 4 bases from J, with 12 bases between. This CDR3 reads CASSVLMLGNTIYF. The CDR3 DNA sequence: TGTGCCAGCAGTGTCCTTATGTTGGGAAACACCATATATTTT.

This clonotype turned up a few times. The chain is built from TRBV7-9 and TRBJ2-1, with unresolved D. This CDR3 is 13 amino acids long. V gave up 5 bases and J gave up 6 bases, with 11 bases separating them. Germline CDR1 reads SEHNR; CDR2 reads FQNEAQ (reference sequence). DNA of the CDR3: TGTGCCAGCAGCCCGACCAGGTTCAATGAGCAGTTCTTC. It translates to CASSPTRFNEQFF. The entire variable domain, with the rest obtained from reference TRBV7-9 and TRBJ2-1, is as follows: DTGVSQNPRHKITKRGQNVTFRCDPISEHNRLYWYRQTLGQGPEFLTYFQNEAQLEKSRLLSDRFSAERPKGSFSTLEIQRTEQGDSAMYLCASSPTRFNEQFFGPGTRLTVL.

This clonotype was counted a few times. The CDR3 nucleotides are TGTGCCAGCAGTGTCTTGGGGGGGGAGACCCAGTACTTC. As protein: CASSVLGGETQYF. This chain uses TRBV25-1 with TRBJ2-5; 7 nucleotides align to TRBD2. V lost 4 bases to trimming and J lost 5 bases; unmatched junction nucleotides: 4. Germline V gives CDR1 MGHDK, CDR2 SYGVNS. CDR3 size: 13 residues.

This clonotype was seen a handful of times. The J gene is TRBJ2-1, the V gene TRBV5-1; D is unclear. This CDR3 has 17 residues. The germline CDR1 and CDR2 sequences are SGHRS and YFSETQ. The germline V and J ends were trimmed by 0 bases and 0 bases, with 13 bases remaining between them. This CDR3 is CASSLAPLASSYNEQFF. The CDR3 region has the DNA TGCGCCAGCAGCTTGGCCCCCCTGGCGAGCTCCTACAATGAGCAGTTCTTC.

This clonotype was counted a few times. The chain couples TRBV20-1 to TRBJ1-4; D gene uncertain. The germline CDR1 and CDR2 sequences are DFQATT and SNEGSKA (reference sequence). The CDR3 is made up of 15 amino acids. Trimming cost V 5 bases and J 6 bases, with 19 bases left between them. The CDR3 reads CSALTGYTSDEKLFF. Written as DNA, the CDR3 is TGCAGTGCTCTAACCGGTTACACCAGCGATGAAAAACTGTTTTTT.

This clonotype was seen once. The J gene is TRBJ2-3, the V gene TRBV7-9; 10 bases agree with TRBD2. The CDR3 length is 14 residues. V gave up 8 bases and J gave up 0 bases; unmatched junction bases: 2. CDR1 and CDR2 from the germline V gene are SEHNR and FQNEAQ (reference sequence). The CDR3 region has the DNA TGTGCCAGCTTTAGCGGGGGGAGCACAGATACGCAGTATTTT. Protein: CASFSGGSTDTQYF.

The rearrangement uses TRBV5-1 and TRBJ2-1, with D perhaps TRBD2 (7 bases). V was trimmed by 1 base and J by 8 bases, leaving 10 bases between them. The CDR3 extends over 13 amino acids. Germline V gene sequence: CDR1 SGHRS, CDR2 YFSETQ. This CDR3 is CASSLMGGHEQFF. The CDR3 DNA follows: TGCGCCAGCAGCTTGATGGGGGGGCATGAGCAGTTCTTC.

Many counts were recorded for this clonotype. V is TRBV19 and J is TRBJ2-7; either TRBD1 or TRBD2 may supply D (5 bases each). CDR3 size: 15 residues. Trimming pared 4 bases from V and 4 bases from J, leaving 17 bases between. Germline V gene sequence: CDR1 LNHDA, CDR2 SQIVND (reference sequence). The CDR3 DNA is TGTGCCAGTAGTAGTGTCGAGGGGCTCTCGTACGAGCAGTACTTC. Amino acid sequence: CASSSVEGLSYEQYF.

This clonotype was recorded once. The chain uses TRBV12-3 or TRBV12-4 and TRBJ1-5; maybe TRBD1 (5 bases). The CDR3 covers 16 residues. The germline V and J ends were trimmed by 3 bases and 4 bases, with 16 bases remaining between them. The CDR3 region is CASSFRRGTGNQPQHF. The CDR3 nucleotides read TGTGCCAGCAGTTTCAGAAGGGGAACGGGGAATCAGCCCCAGCATTTT.

This clonotype appeared a few times. Here the CDR3 reads CASSLAGRGLGYTF. DNA for the CDR3: TGTGCCAGCAGCTTAGCGGGCAGGGGGCTTGGCTACACCTTC. This sequence joins TRBV7-2 and TRBJ1-2; 8 bases are shared with TRBD1. Trimming took 0 bases from V and 7 from J; bases not matched to a gene: 4. In germline, CDR1 is SGHTA, CDR2 FQGNSA. The CDR3 extends over 14 amino acids.

This clonotype has ten or more counts. The rearrangement links TRBV20-1 to TRBJ2-3; possibly TRBD1 for D (5 bases). The CDR3 has 13 residues. In germline, CDR1 is DFQATT, CDR2 SNEGSKA (reference sequence). Trimming took off 3 bases at V and 5 bases at J, with 12 bases between the two ends. CDR3: CSARGPREDTQYF. The DNA of the CDR3 is TGCAGTGCTAGGGGGCCCAGGGAAGATACGCAGTATTTT.

For this clonotype: A read error may explain this, as a much larger clone is one base away. The conserved phenylalanine or tryptophan normally closing the CDR3 is absent here, so this likely arose from a read error. CDR3 loop: CASSEGSSYEQYI. For the CDR3, the DNA is TGTGCCAGCAGTGAGGGGAGCTCCTACGAGCAGTACATC. The genes are TRBV6-1 and TRBJ2-7; D is perhaps TRBD2 (5 bases). Looked up from germline, CDR1 is MNHNS and CDR2 is SASEGT. The CDR3 length is 13 residues. Trimming removed 3 bases at V and 0 bases at J, with 6 bases between.

The sample holds a few counts of this clonotype. The chain is built from TRBV20-1 and TRBJ2-7; 9 positions match TRBD2. This CDR3 has 16 amino acids. Germline CDR1 reads DFQATT; CDR2 reads SNEGSKA (reference sequence). V trimming: 6 bases; J trimming: 4 bases; junction bases outside the gene matches: 16. The CDR3 nucleotides read TGCAGTGCCCTTACATTTAGCGGGGGCCTTACTTACGAGCAGTACTTC. Its protein is CSALTFSGGLTYEQYF.

This clonotype has at least ten counts. The chain carries TRBV20-1 and TRBJ1-5; D gene ambiguous. Trimming cost V 7 bases and J 6 bases, with 7 bases left between them. This CDR3 spans 10 amino acids. Germline assignment: CDR1 DFQATT and CDR2 SNEGSKA (reference sequence). The CDR3 region is CSVGSQPQHF. In DNA form, the CDR3 reads TGCAGTGTGGGGTCTCAGCCCCAGCATTTT.

This clonotype was detected ten times or more. This chain joins TRBV20-1 and TRBJ1-5, with D tentatively TRBD1 (5 bases). Germline CDR1 DFQATT, CDR2 SNEGSKA (reference sequence). The CDR3 length is 13 residues. Trimming removed 3 bases from V and 5 bases from J, with 11 bases in between. The CDR3: CSASGGEDQPQHF. DNA of the CDR3: TGCAGTGCTAGTGGGGGGGAAGATCAGCCCCAGCATTTT.

The genes are TRBV12-3 or TRBV12-4 and TRBJ2-3; D not certain. Trimming cost V 4 bases and J 2 bases, with 10 bases left between them. The CDR3 contains 14 residues. The CDR3 nucleotides are TGTGCCAGCAGTTCTCCCCTTAACACAGATACGCAGTATTTT. It codes for CASSSPLNTDTQYF.

The chain links TRBV6-2 or TRBV6-3 to TRBJ2-7, with TRBD2 identical over 11 bases. V shed 2 bases and J 4 bases; nucleotides not matched to a gene: 7. CDR3 size: 16 residues. From germline, CDR1 is MNHEY and CDR2 SVGEGT. This CDR3 reads CASSYGLAGLQYEQYF. CDR3 DNA sequence: TGTGCCAGCAGTTACGGACTAGCGGGCCTTCAGTACGAGCAGTACTTC.

In this sample, this clonotype turned up many times. This chain joins TRBV20-1 and TRBJ2-7; 7 positions agree with TRBD1. The CDR3 loop spans 15 amino acids. CDR1 and CDR2 (germline): DFQATT, SNEGSKA (reference sequence). The J segment lost 0 bases and the V segment lost 3 bases, leaving 8 bases of the junction unmatched. CDR3 amino acids: CSASSNRGSSYEQYF. The CDR3 DNA follows: TGCAGTGCTAGCTCCAACAGGGGAAGCTCCTACGAGCAGTACTTC.

This clonotype has only a few counts. V and J are TRBV5-6 and TRBJ2-7; 8 nucleotides match TRBD1. Germline trimming cut 2 bases from V and 0 bases from J; bases unmatched to any gene: 4. Per the germline V gene, CDR1 is SGHDT and CDR2 is YYEEEE. The CDR3 length is 15 residues. CDR3 protein: CASSFYRGSSYEQYF. The CDR3 DNA sequence: TGTGCCAGCAGCTTTTACAGGGGGAGCTCCTACGAGCAGTACTTC.

This clonotype has just a few counts. J is TRBJ2-5 and V is TRBV7-2, with 7 bases lining up with TRBD2. V lost 5 bases to trimming and J lost 0 bases; unmatched junction nucleotides: 9. The CDR3 runs 16 residues. Germline V gene lookup returns CDR1 SGHTA and CDR2 FQGNSA. CDR3 nucleotides: TGTGCCAGCAGCCCCTGGACTAGACTGTACCAAGAGACCCAGTACTTC. It yields the protein CASSPWTRLYQETQYF.

This clonotype was counted ten times or more. This chain connects TRBV20-1 to TRBJ2-1; D may be TRBD1 (6 bases). The V gene lost 2 bases and the J gene lost 4 bases, with 21 bases spanning the gap. Germline CDR1 is DFQATT and CDR2 is SNEGSKA (reference sequence). The CDR3 length is 17 residues. CDR3: CSARSLITGNLYNEQFF. In DNA, the CDR3 is TGCAGTGCTAGAAGCCTAATAACAGGGAACTTATACAATGAGCAGTTCTTC.

The table lists this clonotype with a few counts. This chain joins TRBV6-2 or TRBV6-3 and TRBJ2-3; TRBD2 might be the D (5 bases). The CDR3 totals 15 residues. V was trimmed by 7 bases and J by 2 bases, leaving 16 bases between them. From germline, CDR1 is MNHEY and CDR2 SVGEGT. The CDR3 nucleotides read TGTGCCAGCACTCCGATTCGGACTCCCACAGATACGCAGTATTTT. Translation: CASTPIRTPTDTQYF.

The rearrangement uses TRBV7-2 and TRBJ1-3; D ambiguous. V dropped 5 bases and J dropped 1 base, with 15 bases sitting between them. Germline lookup yields CDR1 SGHTA and CDR2 FQGNSA. The CDR3 covers 16 residues. CDR3 loop: CASSPGRVRSGNTIYF. CDR3 DNA: TGTGCCAGCAGCCCTGGACGGGTTAGGTCTGGAAACACCATATATTTT.